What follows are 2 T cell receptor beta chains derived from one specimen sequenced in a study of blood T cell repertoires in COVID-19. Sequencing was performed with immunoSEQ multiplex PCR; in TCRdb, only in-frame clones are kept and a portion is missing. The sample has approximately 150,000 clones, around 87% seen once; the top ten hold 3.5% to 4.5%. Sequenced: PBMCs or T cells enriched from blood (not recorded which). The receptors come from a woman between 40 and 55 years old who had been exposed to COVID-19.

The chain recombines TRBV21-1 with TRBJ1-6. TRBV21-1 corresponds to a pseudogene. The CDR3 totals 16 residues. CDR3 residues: CASSKSRAGNNSPLHF. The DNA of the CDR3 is TGTGCCAGCAGCAAATCCCGGGCGGGGAACAATTCACCCCTCCACTTT.

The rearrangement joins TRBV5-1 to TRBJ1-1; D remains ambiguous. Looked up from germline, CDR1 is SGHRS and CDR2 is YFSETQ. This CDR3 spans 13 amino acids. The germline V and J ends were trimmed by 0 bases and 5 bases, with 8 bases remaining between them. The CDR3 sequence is CASSLDKRTEAFF. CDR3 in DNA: TGCGCCAGCAGCTTGGATAAGAGGACTGAAGCTTTCTTT.